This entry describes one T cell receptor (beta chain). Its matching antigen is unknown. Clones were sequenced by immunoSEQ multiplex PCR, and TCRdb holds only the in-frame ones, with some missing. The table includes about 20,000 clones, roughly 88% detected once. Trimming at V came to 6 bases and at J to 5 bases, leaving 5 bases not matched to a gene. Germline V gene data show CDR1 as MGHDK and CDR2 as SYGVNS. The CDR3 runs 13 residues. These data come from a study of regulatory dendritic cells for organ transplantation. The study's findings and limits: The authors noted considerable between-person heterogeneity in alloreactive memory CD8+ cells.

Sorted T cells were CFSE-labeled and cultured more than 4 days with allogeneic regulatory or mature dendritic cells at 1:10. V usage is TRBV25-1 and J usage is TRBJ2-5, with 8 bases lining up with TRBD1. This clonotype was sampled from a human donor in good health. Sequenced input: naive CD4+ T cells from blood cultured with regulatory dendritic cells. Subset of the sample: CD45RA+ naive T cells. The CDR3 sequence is CASSRGRVETQYF. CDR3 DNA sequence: TGTGCCAGCAGCAGGGGGCGCGTGGAGACCCAGTACTTC.